One and the same sample provided the 17 T cell receptor beta chains below, sequenced in a study of T-cell memory formation after mild COVID-19. TCRdb re-called the 5' RACE reads through MiXCR, storing one row per CDR3 protein. The sample consists of approximately 290,000 distinct CDR3 sequences, over 7% of them appearing once. The sequencing sample was made of PBMCs or a T cell subset sorted from them (not recorded which). These receptors came from a man between 18 and 35 years old who had mild COVID-19 (a few samples of this study predate the infection). Cell type and time point are not known.

This clonotype was seen only a few times. V gene TRBV12-5 combines with J gene TRBJ1-2; D might be TRBD1 (6 bases). Trimming stripped 10 bases from V and 8 bases from J, with 20 bases between. There are 13 residues in the CDR3. CDR1 is LGHNT, CDR2 FRNRAP, per germline. CDR3 DNA: TGTGCTATGTTAAACAGGGACGTTTGGGGCTACACCTTC. Its translation is CAMLNRDVWGYTF.

This clonotype was counted a few times. V is TRBV5-6 and J is TRBJ2-7; the D is unclear. CDR1 SGHDT and CDR2 YYEEEE come from the germline V gene. With 3 bases removed from V and 2 bases from J, the gap between germline ends came to 9 bases. This CDR3 is 13 amino acids long. The CDR3 loop is CASSSVLTYEQYV. CDR3 sequence (DNA): TGTGCCAGCAGCTCCGTCCTGACCTACGAGCAGTACGTC.

The genes are TRBV3-1 and TRBJ2-1; D is uncertain. V gave up 2 bases and J gave up 8 bases, with 4 bases separating them. The CDR3 runs to 11 residues. Germline V CDR1 and CDR2: LGHDT, YNNKEL (reference sequence). The CDR3: CASSQYHEQFF. The CDR3 nucleotides are TGTGCCAGCAGCCAATATCATGAGCAGTTCTTC.

This clonotype was observed at least ten times. The chain employs TRBV7-9 and TRBJ1-1; D is uncertain. Per germline, CDR1 SEHNR and CDR2 FQNEAQ (reference sequence). The CDR3 is 12 residues long. Trimming stripped 1 base from V and 5 bases from J, with 5 bases between. CDR3 nucleotide sequence: TGTGCCAGCAGCTTAGAGGTTACTGAAGCTTTCTTT. Protein sequence: CASSLEVTEAFF.

The CDR3 region has the DNA TGCGCCAGCAGCTCCATGGGGGGAGAGACCCAGTACTTC. It translates to CASSSMGGETQYF. V gene TRBV5-1 combines with J gene TRBJ2-5, with D perhaps matching TRBD2 (6 bases). This CDR3 is 13 amino acids long. Germline V lookup: CDR1 SGHRS, CDR2 YFSETQ. V gave up 3 bases and J gave up 4 bases, with 10 bases separating them.

The gene calls are TRBV29-1 and TRBJ1-2, with 7 bases fitting TRBD1. The CDR3 sequence is 13 residues long. The germline V gene has CDR1 SQVTM and CDR2 ANQGSEA. J was trimmed by 4 bases and V by 5 bases; bases with no gene match: 7. DNA for the CDR3: TGCAGCGTTCCACCAGGGGGACCCTATGGCTACACCTTC. Its translation: CSVPPGGPYGYTF.

The sample holds a few counts of this clonotype. The chain links TRBV5-1 to TRBJ1-6, with D perhaps matching TRBD1 (5 bases). Per germline, CDR1 SGHRS and CDR2 YFSETQ. CDR3 length: 15 residues. Trimming cost V 0 bases and J 6 bases, with 10 bases left between them. The CDR3 DNA reads TGCGCCAGCAGCTTGGGACAGTCCCGTAATTCACCCCTCCACTTT. Amino acids: CASSLGQSRNSPLHF.

The chain carries TRBV3-1 and TRBJ1-2, with a weak D call TRBD1 (5 bases). This CDR3 region has 15 residues. The V gene's germline CDR1 is LGHDT and CDR2 YNNKEL (reference sequence). V was cut by 0 bases and J by 6 bases, with 14 bases left in between. The CDR3 DNA reads TGTGCCAGCAGCCAAGAGCCTTTGACAGTAAATGGCTACACCTTC. The encoded protein is CASSQEPLTVNGYTF.

This sequence joins TRBV12-3 or TRBV12-4 and TRBJ2-6, with unresolved D. The CDR3 length is 13 residues. Trimming shortened V by 1 base and J by 4 bases, and 2 bases separated the two germline ends. CDR3: CASSLVGANVLTF. CDR3 nucleotides: TGTGCCAGCAGTTTAGTGGGGGCCAACGTCCTGACTTTC.

The rearrangement joins TRBV18 to TRBJ2-5; D unresolved. The germline gives CDR1 KGHSH, CDR2 LQKENI. The ends were cut back, 2 bases at V and 5 bases at J, with 6 bases in the middle. The CDR3 loop spans 12 amino acids. The CDR3 loop reads CASSPSLETQYF. The CDR3 DNA reads TGTGCCAGCTCACCAAGTTTGGAGACCCAGTACTTC.

The V gene is TRBV7-9, the J gene TRBJ2-1, with D hard to call. From germline, CDR1 is SEHNR and CDR2 FQNEAQ (reference sequence). The V end lost 4 bases, the J end lost 9 bases, and 19 bases lay between the germline ends. The CDR3 is 15 amino acids. The CDR3 nucleotides read TGTGCCAGCAGCTCTGACCGAGTACTGTTTGGTGAGCAGTTCTTC. Protein: CASSSDRVLFGEQFF.

J is TRBJ2-3 and V is TRBV4-1, with D maybe TRBD1 (6 bases). Germline assignment: CDR1 MGHRA and CDR2 YSYEKL. CDR3 size: 11 residues. Trimming took off 8 bases at V and 6 bases at J, with 9 bases between the two ends. In DNA, the CDR3 is TGCGCCAGCGAAAGGGGGGATACGCAGTATTTT. This encodes CASERGDTQYF.

V and J are TRBV6-1 and TRBJ2-7, with D tentatively TRBD1 (6 bases). V lost 6 bases and J 2 bases, leaving 14 bases between the germline ends. The CDR3 totals 14 residues. Per the germline V gene, CDR1 is MNHNS and CDR2 is SASEGT. The DNA of the CDR3 is TGTGCCAGCAGGACAGGCTCGGGGCCCTACGAGCAGTACGTC. As protein: CASRTGSGPYEQYV.

This sequence joins TRBV11-3 and TRBJ2-2, with a possible D match to TRBD2 (5 bases). There are 16 residues in the CDR3. V was clipped by 1 base and J by 2 bases, with 11 bases between them. Germline values: CDR1 SGHNT, CDR2 YENEEA. The CDR3 DNA sequence: TGTGCCAGCAGCTTAGGGAGGCAGCTTAACACCGGGGAGCTGTTTTTT. Translating it yields CASSLGRQLNTGELFF.

This rearrangement joins TRBV5-4 to TRBJ2-7; TRBD2 aligns across 8 bases. V dropped 0 bases and J dropped 6; count of bases not matched to a gene: 2. The CDR3 is 13 residues long. Germline assignment: CDR1 SGHNT and CDR2 YYREEE (reference sequence). The CDR3 region is CASSLGLATEQYF. The CDR3 DNA reads as TGTGCCAGCAGCTTGGGACTAGCGACCGAGCAGTACTTC.

The chain combines TRBV4-3 with TRBJ1-1, with D unclear. The germline gives CDR1 LGHNA, CDR2 YSLEER. The V gene lost 11 bases and the J gene lost 2 bases, with 15 bases spanning the gap. The CDR3 has 13 residues. CDR3 amino acids: CAASASQNTEAFF. DNA of the CDR3: TGCGCCGCCTCAGCCTCCCAAAACACTGAAGCTTTCTTT.

There are many counts of this clonotype. V is TRBV5-1 and J is TRBJ1-1; 7 bases agree with TRBD1. This CDR3 is 15 amino acids long. V lost 4 bases, J lost 1 base, and 7 bases stayed unmatched. CDR1 SGHRS and CDR2 YFSETQ come from the germline V gene. The CDR3 is CASSRTGAWNTEAFF. The CDR3 coding sequence is TGCGCCAGCAGCCGCACAGGGGCCTGGAACACTGAAGCTTTCTTT.